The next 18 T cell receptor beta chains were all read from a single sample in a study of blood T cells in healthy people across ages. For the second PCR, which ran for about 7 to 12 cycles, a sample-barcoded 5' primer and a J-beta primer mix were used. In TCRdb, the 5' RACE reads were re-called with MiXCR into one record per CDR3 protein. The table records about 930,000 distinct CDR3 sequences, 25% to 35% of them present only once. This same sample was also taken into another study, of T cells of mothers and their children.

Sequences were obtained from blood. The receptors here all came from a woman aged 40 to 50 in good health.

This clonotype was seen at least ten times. CDR3 in amino acids: CASSYSGDKYGYTF. CDR3 sequence (DNA): TGTGCCAGCAGTTACTCCGGGGACAAGTATGGCTACACCTTC. The V gene is TRBV6-5, the J gene TRBJ1-2; the D gene is possibly TRBD1 (6 bases). The V gene lost 0 bases and the J gene lost 5 bases, with 10 bases spanning the gap. The CDR3 is 14 residues long. Germline lookup yields CDR1 MNHEY and CDR2 SVGAGI.

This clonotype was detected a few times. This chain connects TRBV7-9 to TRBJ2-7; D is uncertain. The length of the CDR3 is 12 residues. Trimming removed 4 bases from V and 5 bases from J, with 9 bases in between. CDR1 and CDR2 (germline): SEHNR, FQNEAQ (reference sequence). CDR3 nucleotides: TGTGCCAGCAGCTCCTTGGACCACGAGCAGTACTTC. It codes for CASSSLDHEQYF.

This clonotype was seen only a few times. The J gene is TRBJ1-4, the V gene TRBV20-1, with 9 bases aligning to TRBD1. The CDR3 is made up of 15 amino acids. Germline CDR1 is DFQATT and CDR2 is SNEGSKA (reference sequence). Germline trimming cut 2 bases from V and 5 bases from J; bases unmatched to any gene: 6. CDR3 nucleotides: TGCAGTGCTAGACTAACAGGGGGCATCAATGAAAAACTGTTTTTT. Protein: CSARLTGGINEKLFF.

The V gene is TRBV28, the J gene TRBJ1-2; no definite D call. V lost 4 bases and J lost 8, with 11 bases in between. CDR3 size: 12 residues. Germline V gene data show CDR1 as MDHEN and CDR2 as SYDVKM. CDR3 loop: CASSSPGKGYTF. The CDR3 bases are TGTGCCAGCAGTTCGCCGGGGAAGGGCTACACCTTC.

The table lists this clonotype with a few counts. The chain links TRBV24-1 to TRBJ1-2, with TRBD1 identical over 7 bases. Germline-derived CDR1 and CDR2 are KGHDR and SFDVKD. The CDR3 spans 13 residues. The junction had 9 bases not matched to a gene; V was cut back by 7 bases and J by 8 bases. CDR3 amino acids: CATSKNSGGGYTF. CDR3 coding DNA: TGTGCCACCAGCAAAAACTCAGGGGGAGGCTACACCTTC.

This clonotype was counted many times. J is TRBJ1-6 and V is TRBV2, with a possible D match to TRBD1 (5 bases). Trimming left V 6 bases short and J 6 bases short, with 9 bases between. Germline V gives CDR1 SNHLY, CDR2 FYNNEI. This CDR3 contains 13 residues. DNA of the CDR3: TGTGCCAGCAGGCCGGGACTTAATTCACCCCTCCACTTT. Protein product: CASRPGLNSPLHF.

The CDR3 DNA reads as TGCAGCGTTAAGCGGGGCAGCTCCTACAATGAGCAGTTCTTC. Protein: CSVKRGSSYNEQFF. The rearrangement links TRBV29-1 to TRBJ2-1, with 7 nucleotides matching TRBD2. CDR3 length: 14 residues. Germline V gene sequence: CDR1 SQVTM, CDR2 ANQGSEA. The junction had 4 bases not matched to a gene; V was cut back by 5 bases and J by 0 bases.

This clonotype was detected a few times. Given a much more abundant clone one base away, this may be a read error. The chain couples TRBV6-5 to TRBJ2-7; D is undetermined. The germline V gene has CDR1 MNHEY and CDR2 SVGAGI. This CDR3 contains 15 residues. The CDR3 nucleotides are TGTGCCGGCAGCTCCGGGTCATGGAGCTCCTACGAGCAGTACTTC. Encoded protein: CAGSSGSWSSYEQYF.

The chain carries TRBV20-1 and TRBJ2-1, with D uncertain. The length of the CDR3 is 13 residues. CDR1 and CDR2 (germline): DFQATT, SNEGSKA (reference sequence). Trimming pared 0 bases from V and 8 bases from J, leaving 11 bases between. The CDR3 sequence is CSARDSPLDEQFF. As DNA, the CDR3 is TGCAGTGCTAGAGATTCCCCCCTGGATGAGCAGTTCTTC.

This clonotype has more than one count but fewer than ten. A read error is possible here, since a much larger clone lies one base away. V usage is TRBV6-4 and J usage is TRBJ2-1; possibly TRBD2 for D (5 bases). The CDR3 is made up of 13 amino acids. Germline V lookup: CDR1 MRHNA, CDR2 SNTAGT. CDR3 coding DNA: TGTGCCAGCAGTGCAGAGGGCTACAATGGGCAGTTCTTC. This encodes CASSAEGYNGQFF.

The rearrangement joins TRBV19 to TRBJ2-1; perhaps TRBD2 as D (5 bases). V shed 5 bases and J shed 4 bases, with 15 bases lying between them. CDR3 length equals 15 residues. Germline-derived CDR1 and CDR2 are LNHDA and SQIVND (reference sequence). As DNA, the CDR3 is TGTGCCAGTAGTCCCGGGAATCGGCCTTACAATGAGCAGTTCTTC. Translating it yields CASSPGNRPYNEQFF.

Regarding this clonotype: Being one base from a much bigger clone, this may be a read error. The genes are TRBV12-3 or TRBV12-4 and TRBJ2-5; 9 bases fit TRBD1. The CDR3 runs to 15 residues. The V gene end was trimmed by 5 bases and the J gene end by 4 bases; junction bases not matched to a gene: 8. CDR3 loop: CASSGAETGGETQYF. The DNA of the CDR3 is TGTGCCAGCAGTGGGGCTGAGACAGGGGGAGAGACCCAGTACTTC.

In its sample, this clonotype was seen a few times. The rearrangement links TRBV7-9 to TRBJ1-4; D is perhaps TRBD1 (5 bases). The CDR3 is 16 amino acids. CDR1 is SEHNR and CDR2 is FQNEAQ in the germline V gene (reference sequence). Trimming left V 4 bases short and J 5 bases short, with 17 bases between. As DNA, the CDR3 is TGTGCCAGCAGCTCAAGGACCGGGACCGTAAATGAAAAACTGTTTTTT. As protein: CASSSRTGTVNEKLFF.

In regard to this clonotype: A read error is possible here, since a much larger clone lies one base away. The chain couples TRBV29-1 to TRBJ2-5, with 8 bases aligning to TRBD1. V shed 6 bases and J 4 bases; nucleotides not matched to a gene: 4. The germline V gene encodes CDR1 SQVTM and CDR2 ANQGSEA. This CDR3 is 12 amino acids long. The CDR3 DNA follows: TGCAGCGTACGGACAGGGAGAGAGACCCAGTACTTC. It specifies CSVRTGRETQYF.

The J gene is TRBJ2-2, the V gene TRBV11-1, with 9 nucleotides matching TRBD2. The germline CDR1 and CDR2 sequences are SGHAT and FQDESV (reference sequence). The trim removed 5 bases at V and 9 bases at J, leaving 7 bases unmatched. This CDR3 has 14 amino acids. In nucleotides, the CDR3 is TGTGCCAGCAGCGGACTAGCGAAGCACCGGGAGCTGTTTTTT. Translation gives CASSGLAKHRELFF.

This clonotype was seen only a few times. This CDR3 is CSAPVPQGLGTEAFF. CDR3 nucleotide sequence: TGCAGTGCCCCAGTCCCCCAGGGCTTGGGCACTGAAGCTTTCTTT. The rearrangement joins TRBV20-1 to TRBJ1-1, with a possible D match to TRBD1 (5 bases). Per germline, CDR1 DFQATT and CDR2 SNEGSKA (reference sequence). V gave up 6 bases and J gave up 4 bases, with 21 bases separating them. CDR3 size: 15 residues.

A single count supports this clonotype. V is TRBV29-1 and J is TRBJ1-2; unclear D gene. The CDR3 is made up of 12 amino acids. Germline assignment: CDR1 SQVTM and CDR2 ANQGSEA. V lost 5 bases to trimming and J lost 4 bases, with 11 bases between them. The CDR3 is CSVLTSPYGYTF. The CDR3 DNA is TGCAGCGTTCTAACCAGCCCCTATGGCTACACCTTC.

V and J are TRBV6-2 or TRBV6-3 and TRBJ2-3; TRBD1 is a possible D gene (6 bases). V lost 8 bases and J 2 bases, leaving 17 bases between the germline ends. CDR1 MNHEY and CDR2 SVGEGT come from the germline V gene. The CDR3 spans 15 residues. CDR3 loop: CASCKPGTLTDTQYF. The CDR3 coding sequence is TGTGCCAGCTGTAAACCCGGGACACTCACAGATACGCAGTATTTT.